This is a list of T cell receptor beta chains from one sample in a study of identical twins' blood T cells. MiXCR, run by TCRdb on the 5' RACE reads, gives a single entry per CDR3 protein. In the table there are about 370,000 distinct CDR3 sequences, roughly 28% of which are singletons. Sequencing was performed on PBMCs. The origin of the receptors is a woman aged 18 to 55 in good health. Each CDR3 is given with its conserved first and last residue. A D gene is named only where the DNA matches it firmly. Clone size, where shown, is once, few, many, or a class for clones that have expanded.

J	D	size	V	DNA	CDR3
TRBJ2-2	.	few	TRBV6-2/TRBV6-3	TGTGCCAGCAGTTACTCTTGGTGGGAGTCGAACACCGGGGAGCTGTTTTTT	CASSYSWWESNTGELFF
TRBJ2-4	.	few	TRBV13	TGTGCCAGCAGCTACGTGGCCGACCTAGCCAAAAACATTCAGTACTTC	CASSYVADLAKNIQYF
TRBJ2-1	TRBD1	once	TRBV20-1	TGCAGTGCGGCGGGACAGGGTTGGAATGAGCAGTTCTTC	CSAAGQGWNEQFF
TRBJ2-3	TRBD2	few	TRBV20-1	TGCAGTGCAAGACTAGCGGGGGGGCCTGATACGCAGTATTTT	CSARLAGGPDTQYF
TRBJ1-1	.	.	TRBV13	TGTGCCAGCATCTCAGTGTTAGGAGTGAACACTGAAGCTTTCTTT	CASISVLGVNTEAFF
TRBJ2-3	.	.	TRBV21-1	TGTGCCAGCAGCAAAGGGACGAGGGGCGCAGATACGCAGTATTTT	CASSKGTRGADTQYF
TRBJ1-4	.	many	TRBV6-6	TGTGCCACCTATCCCGGGGGGTTTAATGAAAAACTGTTTTTT	CATYPGGFNEKLFF
TRBJ1-5	TRBD1	.	TRBV18	TGTGCCAGCTCACCAACAAGGACAGGGAGGGGTGATCAGCCCCAGCATTTT	CASSPTRTGRGDQPQHF
TRBJ2-1	.	many	TRBV6-1	TGTGCCAGCAGTGAGGGGCAGGGCGGAGAGCAGTTCTTC	CASSEGQGGEQFF
TRBJ2-1	.	few	TRBV11-2	TGTGCCAGCAGCGCACAGGCCTACAATGAGCAGTTCTTC	CASSAQAYNEQFF
TRBJ2-2	.	few	TRBV11-2	TGTGCCAGCAGCTGGGAGGGACACACCACCGGGGAGCTGTTTTTT	CASSWEGHTTGELFF
TRBJ1-2	.	.	TRBV2	TGTGCCAGCAGCCCTTCAGCTGGGGCGATCCATGGCTACACCTTC	CASSPSAGAIHGYTF
TRBJ2-5	.	.	TRBV6-5	TGTGCCAGCAGTACCATGTTCACACAAGAGACCCAGTACTTC	CASSTMFTQETQYF